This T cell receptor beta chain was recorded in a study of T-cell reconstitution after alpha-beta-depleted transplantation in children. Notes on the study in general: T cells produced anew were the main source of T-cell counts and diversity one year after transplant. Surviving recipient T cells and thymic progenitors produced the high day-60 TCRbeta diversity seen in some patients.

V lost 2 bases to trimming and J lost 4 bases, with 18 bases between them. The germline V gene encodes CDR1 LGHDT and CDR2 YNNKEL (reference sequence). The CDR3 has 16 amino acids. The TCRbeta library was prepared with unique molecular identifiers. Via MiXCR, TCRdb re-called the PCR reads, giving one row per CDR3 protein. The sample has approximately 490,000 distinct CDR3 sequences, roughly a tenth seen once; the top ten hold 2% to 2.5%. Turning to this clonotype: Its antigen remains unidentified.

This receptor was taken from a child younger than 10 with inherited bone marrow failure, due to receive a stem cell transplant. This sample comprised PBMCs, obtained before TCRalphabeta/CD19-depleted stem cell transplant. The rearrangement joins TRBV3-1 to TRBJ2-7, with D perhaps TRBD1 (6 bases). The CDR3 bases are TGTGCCAGCAGCCAACGGTTGGGGGCTTGGGGTTACGAGCAGTACTTC. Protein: CASSQRLGAWGYEQYF.